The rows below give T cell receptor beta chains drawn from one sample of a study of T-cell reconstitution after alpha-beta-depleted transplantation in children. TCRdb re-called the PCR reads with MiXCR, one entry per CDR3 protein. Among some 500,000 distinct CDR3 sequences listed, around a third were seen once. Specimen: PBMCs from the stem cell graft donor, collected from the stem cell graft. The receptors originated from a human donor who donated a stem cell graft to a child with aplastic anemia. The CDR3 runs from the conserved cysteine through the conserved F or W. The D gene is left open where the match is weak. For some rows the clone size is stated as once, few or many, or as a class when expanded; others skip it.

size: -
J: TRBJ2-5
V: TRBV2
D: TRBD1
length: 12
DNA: TGTGCCAGCGGCTACAGGGGAGAGACCCAGTACTTC
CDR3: CASGYRGETQYF

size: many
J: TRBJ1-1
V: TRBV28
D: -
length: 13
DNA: TGTGCCAGCAGTTTATGGGGGAACACTGAAGCTTTCTTT
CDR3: CASSLWGNTEAFF

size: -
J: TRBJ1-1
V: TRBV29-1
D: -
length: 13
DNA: TGCAGCGTTGAGAAATCAGGGGACACTGAAGCTTTCTTT
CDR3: CSVEKSGDTEAFF

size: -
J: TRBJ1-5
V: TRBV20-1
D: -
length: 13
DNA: TGCAGTGCTAGACAGGTACAGGGTCAGCCCCAGCATTTT
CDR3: CSARQVQGQPQHF

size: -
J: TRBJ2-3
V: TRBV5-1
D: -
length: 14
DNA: TGCGCCAGCAGCTTCGGAATTCCCACAGATACGCAGTATTTT
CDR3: CASSFGIPTDTQYF

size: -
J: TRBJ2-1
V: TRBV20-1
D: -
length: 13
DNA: TGCAGCCCACGCCACGGACAGCACAATGAGCAGTTCTTC
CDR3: CSPRHGQHNEQFF

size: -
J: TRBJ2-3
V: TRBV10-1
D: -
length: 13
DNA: TGCGCCAGCAGTGAGTCCTTAGCAGATACGCAGTATTTT
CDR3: CASSESLADTQYF

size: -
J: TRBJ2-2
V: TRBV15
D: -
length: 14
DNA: TGTGCCACCAGCAGAGTAGTGGAGACCGGGGAGCTGTTTTTT
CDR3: CATSRVVETGELFF

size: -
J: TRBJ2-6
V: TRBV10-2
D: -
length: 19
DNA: TGCGCCAGCAGTGAGTACGGGGCGGGGTTCAACTCTGGGGCCAACGTCCTGACTTTC
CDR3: CASSEYGAGFNSGANVLTF

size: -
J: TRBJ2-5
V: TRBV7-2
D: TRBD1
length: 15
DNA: TGTGCCAGCAGCTACACAGGGGGCTGGGGGGAGACCCAGTACTTC
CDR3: CASSYTGGWGETQYF

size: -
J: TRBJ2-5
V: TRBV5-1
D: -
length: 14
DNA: TGCGCCAGCAGCTTGGCCGGCAACCTGGAGACCCAGTACTTC
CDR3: CASSLAGNLETQYF

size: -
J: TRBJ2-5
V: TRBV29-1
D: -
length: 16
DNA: TGCAGCGTTGAAGTAAGGCTCGGCGGTCGTGGGGAGACCCAGTACTTC
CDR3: CSVEVRLGGRGETQYF

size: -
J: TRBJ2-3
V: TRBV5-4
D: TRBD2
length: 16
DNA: TGTGCCAGCAGCCTCAAGCGGGAGCGACGCACAGATACGCAGTATTTT
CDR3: CASSLKRERRTDTQYF

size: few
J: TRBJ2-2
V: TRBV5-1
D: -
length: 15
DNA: TGCGCCAGCAGCCAAACGACAGTAGATGGCGGGGAGCTGTTTTTT
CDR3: CASSQTTVDGGELFF

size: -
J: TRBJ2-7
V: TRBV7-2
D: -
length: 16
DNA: TGTGCCAGCAGCTTAGCGGGTGACTCATCGGCCCGGGAGCAGTACTTC
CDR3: CASSLAGDSSAREQYF

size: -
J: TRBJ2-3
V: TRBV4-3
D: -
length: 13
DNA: TGCGCCAGCAGCCAAGATGGGAGAGATACGCAGTATTTT
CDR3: CASSQDGRDTQYF

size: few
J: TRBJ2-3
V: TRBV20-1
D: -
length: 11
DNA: TGCAGTGCTAGCAGGGGAGATACGCAGTATTTT
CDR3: CSASRGDTQYF

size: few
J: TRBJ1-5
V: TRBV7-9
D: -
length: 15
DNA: TGTGCCAGCAGCTCGGGAGGAGTTAGCAATCAGCCCCAGCATTTT
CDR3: CASSSGGVSNQPQHF

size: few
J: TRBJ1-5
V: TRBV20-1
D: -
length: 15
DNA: TGCAGTGCGCGTCGCCCAGGGGAACGCGGTCTTCCCCAGCATTTT
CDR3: CSARRPGERGLPQHF

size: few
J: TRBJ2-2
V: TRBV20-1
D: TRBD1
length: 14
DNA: TGCAGTGTAACGGGACAGGGACACACCGGGGAGCTGTTTTTT
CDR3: CSVTGQGHTGELFF

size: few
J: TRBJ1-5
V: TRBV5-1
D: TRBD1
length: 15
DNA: TGCGCCAGCAGCGACGGGACAGGGTATAATCAGCCCCAGCATTTT
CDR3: CASSDGTGYNQPQHF

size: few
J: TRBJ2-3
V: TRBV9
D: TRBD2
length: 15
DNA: TGTGCCAGCGCGGGGGGGGCCGGCTTAACAGATACGCAGTATTTT
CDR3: CASAGGAGLTDTQYF

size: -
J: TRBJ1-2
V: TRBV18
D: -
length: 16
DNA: TGTGCCAGCTCACCGACGGCCCGCCCGGACGACTATGGCTACACCTTC
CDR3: CASSPTARPDDYGYTF

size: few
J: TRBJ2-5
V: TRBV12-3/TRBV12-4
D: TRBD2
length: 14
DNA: TGTGCCAGCAGCCTAGCGGGGGGGTTGTGGACCCAGTACTTC
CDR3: CASSLAGGLWTQYF

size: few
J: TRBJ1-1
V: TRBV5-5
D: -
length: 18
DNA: TGTGCCAGCAGTCCAATTGCGGGCAGGATCTTATTAAACACTGAAGCTTTCTTT
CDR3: CASSPIAGRILLNTEAFF

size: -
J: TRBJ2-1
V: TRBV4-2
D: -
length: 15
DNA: TGTGCCAGCAGCCAAGTTGAGCTGGACTACAATGAGCAGTTCTTC
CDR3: CASSQVELDYNEQFF

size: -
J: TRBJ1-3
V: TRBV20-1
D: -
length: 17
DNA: TGCAGTGCTAGATCCCGGGGGGGATCCCTCTCTGGAAACACCATATATTTT
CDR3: CSARSRGGSLSGNTIYF

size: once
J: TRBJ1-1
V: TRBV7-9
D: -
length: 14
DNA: TGTGCCAGCAACCTCGGGACAATGAACACTGAAGCTTTCTTT
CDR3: CASNLGTMNTEAFF

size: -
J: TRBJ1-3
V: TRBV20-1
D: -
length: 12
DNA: TGCAGTGCTAGGGGCTCTGGAAACACCATATATTTT
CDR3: CSARGSGNTIYF

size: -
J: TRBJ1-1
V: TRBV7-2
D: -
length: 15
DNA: TGTGCCAGCAGCTTAGGGAGGGCGGGACAATCTGAAGCTTTCTTT
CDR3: CASSLGRAGQSEAFF

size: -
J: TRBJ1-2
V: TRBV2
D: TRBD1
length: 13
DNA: TGTGCCAGCAGTCCACGACAGGGAGATGGCTACACCTTC
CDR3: CASSPRQGDGYTF

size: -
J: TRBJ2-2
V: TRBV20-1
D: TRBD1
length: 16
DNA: TGCAGTGCTAGAGATCAGGGACAGCAGAACACCGGGGAGCTGTTTTTT
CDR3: CSARDQGQQNTGELFF

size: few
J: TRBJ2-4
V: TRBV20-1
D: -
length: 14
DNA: TGCAGTGCAACGGCAGCGCCTGGCAAAAACATTCAGTACTTC
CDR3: CSATAAPGKNIQYF

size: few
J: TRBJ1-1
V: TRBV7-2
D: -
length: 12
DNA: TGTGCCAGCGGGGGGATGAACACTGAAGCTTTCTTT
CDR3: CASGGMNTEAFF

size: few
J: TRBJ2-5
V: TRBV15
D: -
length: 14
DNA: TGTGCCACCAGCGCAGGTCAGGTCGAGGAGACCCAGTACTTC
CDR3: CATSAGQVEETQYF

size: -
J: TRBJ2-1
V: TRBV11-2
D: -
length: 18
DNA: TGTGCCAGCAGCTTAGGTCCCCGGCAAGGACGGGACGGGAATGAGCAGTTCTTC
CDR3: CASSLGPRQGRDGNEQFF

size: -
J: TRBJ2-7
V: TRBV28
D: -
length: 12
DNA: TGTGCCAGCAGTTTTCGTTATGTCGAGCAGTACTTC
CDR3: CASSFRYVEQYF

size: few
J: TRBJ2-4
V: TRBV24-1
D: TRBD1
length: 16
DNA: TGTGCCACCAGTGATTATCTTATGGACAGGGTAAACATTCAGTACTTC
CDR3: CATSDYLMDRVNIQYF

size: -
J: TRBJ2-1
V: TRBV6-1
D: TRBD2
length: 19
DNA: TGTGCCAGCAGTGCCCGGACTAGCGGGAGGGCCCTATCCTACAATGAGCAGTTCTTC
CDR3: CASSARTSGRALSYNEQFF

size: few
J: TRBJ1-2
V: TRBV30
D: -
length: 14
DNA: TGTGCCTGGAGGTCAGGGGACTGGGACTATGGCTACACCTTC
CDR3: CAWRSGDWDYGYTF

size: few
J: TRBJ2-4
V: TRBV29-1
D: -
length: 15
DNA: TGCAGCGTTGAACTACGGGGGCTAGCCAAAAACATTCAGTACTTC
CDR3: CSVELRGLAKNIQYF

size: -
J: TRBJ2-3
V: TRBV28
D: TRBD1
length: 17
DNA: TGTGCCAGCAGCCAATCCGGGACAGCTCACATCACAGATACGCAGTATTTT
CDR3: CASSQSGTAHITDTQYF

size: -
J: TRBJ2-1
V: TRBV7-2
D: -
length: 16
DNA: TGTGCCAGCAGCCCGCAGGCGGAGGGGTGGTCCAATGAGCAGTTCTTC
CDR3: CASSPQAEGWSNEQFF

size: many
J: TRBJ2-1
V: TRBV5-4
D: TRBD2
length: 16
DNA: TGTGCCAGCAGCCCAAATAGCGGGAGGGCCCTCAATGAGCAGTTCTTC
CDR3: CASSPNSGRALNEQFF

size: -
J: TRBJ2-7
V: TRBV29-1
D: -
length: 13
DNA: TGCAGCGTTGAAGACAGCCTATCCTACGAGCAGTACTTC
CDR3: CSVEDSLSYEQYF

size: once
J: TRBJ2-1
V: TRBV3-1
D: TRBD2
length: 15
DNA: TGTGCCAGCAGCCAATATACTAGCGGAAACAATGAGCAGTTCTTC
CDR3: CASSQYTSGNNEQFF

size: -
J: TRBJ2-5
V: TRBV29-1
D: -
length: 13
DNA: TGCAGCGTTAGGGGGGAGTACCAAGAGACCCAGTACTTC
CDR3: CSVRGEYQETQYF

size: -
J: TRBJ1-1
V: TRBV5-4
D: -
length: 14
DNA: TGTGCCAGCAGCCCGGGAGGGGAATCCAATGAAGCTTTCTTT
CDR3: CASSPGGESNEAFF

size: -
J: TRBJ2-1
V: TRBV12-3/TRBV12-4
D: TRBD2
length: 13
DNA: TGTGCCAGCATAGCGGGACCCTACAATGAGCAGTTCTTC
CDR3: CASIAGPYNEQFF

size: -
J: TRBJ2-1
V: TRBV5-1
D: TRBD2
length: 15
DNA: TGCGCCAGCAGCACTAGCGGGAGTGGGAAGAATGAGCAGTTCTTC
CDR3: CASSTSGSGKNEQFF

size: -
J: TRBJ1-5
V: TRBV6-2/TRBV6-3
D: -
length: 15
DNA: TGTGCCAGCAGTTACGAGCCACTTAGCAATCAGCCCCAGCATTTT
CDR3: CASSYEPLSNQPQHF

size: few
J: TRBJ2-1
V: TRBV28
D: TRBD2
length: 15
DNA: TGTGCCAGCAGGACGGGACTAGCGGGAGTGTGGGAGCAGTTCTTC
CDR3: CASRTGLAGVWEQFF

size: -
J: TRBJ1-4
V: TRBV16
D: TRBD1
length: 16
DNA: TGTGCCAGCAGCCCCTCGAAGGGGGCTCAAGGTGAAAAACTGTTTTTT
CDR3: CASSPSKGAQGEKLFF

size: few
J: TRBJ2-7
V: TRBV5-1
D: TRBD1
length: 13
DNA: TGCGCCAGCAGTTCGGGACAGTCCTACGAGCAGTACTTC
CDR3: CASSSGQSYEQYF

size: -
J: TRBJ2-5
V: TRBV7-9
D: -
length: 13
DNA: TGTGCCAGCAGCTTAGAGTTCGCGGAGACCCAGTACTTC
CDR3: CASSLEFAETQYF

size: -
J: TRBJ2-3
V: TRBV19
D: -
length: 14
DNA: TGTGCCAGTACTCGGGACATCGCCACAGATACGCAGTATTTT
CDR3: CASTRDIATDTQYF

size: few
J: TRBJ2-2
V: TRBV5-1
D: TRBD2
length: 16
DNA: TGCGCCAGCAGCTTGGTTCTAGCGGAGAGGACCGGGGAGCTGTTTTTT
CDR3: CASSLVLAERTGELFF

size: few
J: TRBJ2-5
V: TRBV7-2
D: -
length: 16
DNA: TGTGCCAGCAGCTTAGATGGTCCCCTGCAGGAAGAGACCCAGTACTTC
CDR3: CASSLDGPLQEETQYF

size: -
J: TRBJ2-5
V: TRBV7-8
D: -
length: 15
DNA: TGTGCCAGCAGCCGGGGGCGGGGTTCCCAAGAGACCCAGTACTTC
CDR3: CASSRGRGSQETQYF

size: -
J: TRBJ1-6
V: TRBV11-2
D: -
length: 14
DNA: TGTGCCAGCAGCACAAGCTCCTATAATTCACCCCTCCACTTT
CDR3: CASSTSSYNSPLHF